This T cell receptor (beta chain) was found in a study of blood T cell repertoires in COVID-19 (TCRdb year 2020). Regarding the research as a whole: Samples from collaborators originated in the United States, Italy and Spain and spanned both the acute and convalescent phases of COVID-19. The material from the prospective study consisted of cDNA or gDNA derived from T cells, B-cell-depleted T cells, or PBMCs. Subjects who had been exposed to COVID-19, were actively infected with it, or had recovered from it provided the deeply sampled blood TCRbeta repertoires that made up the dataset. The repertoires were released in a freely available public database meant as a resource for research on the immune response to SARS-CoV-2. Samples came from the ongoing ImmuneRACE study (first 160 participants) plus 1,254 subjects from 6 global collaborators. A de-identified subject ID, COVID-19 status, age in years and sex were almost always included in the sample metadata. Where available, HLA class I and class II types were taken from metadata supplied by the sample provider and were not determined by assay-based typing.

In Seattle, one collaborating source enrolled patients while the infection was active and tracked those patients longitudinally over the course of disease. The collaborating institutions used their own protocols to collect whole blood in K2EDTA tubes. For TCRbeta analysis, collaborators shipped samples in one of three forms: frozen whole blood, isolated PBMCs, or DNA extracted from either of those sample types. The full study reports these points: The amount of clinical and demographic metadata varied by source and participant and was provided uncurated.

A few counts support this clone. Its antigen is still unknown. No base qualities exist here, and no much larger clone lies one base off it. The immunoSEQ Assay, a bias-controlled multiplex PCR, was used to amplify TCRbeta CDR3 regions from genomic DNA. The source study handled its data this way. Nucleated cell counts per sample were estimated from amplification of reference gene primers within the assay. To quantify the absolute abundance of each unique TCRbeta CDR3 rearrangement, sequence reads were collapsed and filtered. For each sample, productive Simpson clonality was calculated as the square root of Simpson's diversity index over productive rearrangements. Imported from immuneACCESS, the table was reduced by TCRdb to in-frame sequences with V and J called. These copies leave out some clones; in studies compared against another copy, an unresolved V gene accounts for under half, and the cause of the remainder is not known. V, J and clone size derive from that table, while D and trimming were established from the DNA sequence. For this sample the table gives 60,000 to 70,000 clones, of which roughly 88% were detected only once. The top ten constitute 43% of the sample.

Source material: peripheral blood. The receptor was derived from an older woman with COVID-19, enrolled during active disease.

The DNA sequence is as follows: TGTGCCTGGAGGGACAGGGGCTATGGCTACACCTTC. Its translation is CAWRDRGYGYTF. This receptor chain uses TRBV30 and TRBJ1-2, and TRBD1 aligns with 9 junction nucleotides. Based on the germline V gene (reference sequence), the CDR1 and CDR2 sequences are GTSNPN and SVGIG. V is pruned by 3 bases and J by 4 bases, leaving 0 bases of the junction without a gene match. The CDR3 spans 12 residues, from the cysteine through the phenylalanine. Here the CDR3 DNA is all that survives: 36 bases in frame from base 1.